The rows below give T cell receptor beta chains drawn from one sample of a study of T cell changes during pregnancy in multiple sclerosis. The data were produced by immunoSEQ multiplex PCR, yet TCRdb's version contains in-frame clones alone and is incomplete. In the table there are about 38,000 clones, roughly 93% of which are singletons. Material: CD4+ T cells from peripheral blood mononuclear cells, obtained in the second trimester of pregnancy. The receptors shown here come from a female donor with multiple sclerosis, enrolled in a pregnancy study. CDR3s leave out the opening cysteine and the closing phenylalanine or tryptophan.

cdr3_aa	j_call	v_call
ASSITDRVHSPLH	TRBJ1-6	TRBV19
ASSISGGDIQY	TRBJ2-4	TRBV19
AISGSVPTNYGYT	TRBJ1-2	TRBV10-3
ASSIETSGEQF	TRBJ2-1	TRBV11-2
ASSPGQGRAKELF	TRBJ1-4	TRBV2
ASSLGVEGEAF	TRBJ1-1	TRBV7-8
ASSLRGGLSTDTQY	TRBJ2-3	TRBV7-6
ASSSSGRAKDEQF	TRBJ2-1	TRBV11-1
ASSPLPGRNTEAF	TRBJ1-1	TRBV18
ASSLGQSYNEQF	TRBJ2-1	TRBV5-1
ASSSFPRGGGTDTQY	TRBJ2-3	TRBV7-2
ASSWTGASYT	TRBJ1-2	TRBV28
ASRRQATNEKLF	TRBJ1-4	TRBV5-1
ASSPAGALTDTQY	TRBJ2-3	TRBV5-1
ASSRGETQY	TRBJ2-5	TRBV9
ASSVDSYEQY	TRBJ2-7	TRBV7-2
ASSIRQGFRETQY	TRBJ2-5	TRBV19
ASSTEDRATGELF	TRBJ2-2	TRBV5-1
ASSQLRQGYEQY	TRBJ2-7	TRBV14
ASSVTGGGEGEQY	TRBJ2-7	TRBV27
ASSLEAGSYEQY	TRBJ2-7	TRBV7-8
ASSVDQGRGEQY	TRBJ2-7	TRBV9
ASSYGRGRELF	TRBJ2-2	TRBV6-6
ASSLRQGQNEKLF	TRBJ1-4	TRBV5-4
ASSSPLWVAARPHYEQY	TRBJ2-7	TRBV7-9
SGSTGNTEAF	TRBJ1-1	TRBV29-1
ASSVSDDAGAQY	TRBJ2-5	TRBV9
ASSTPRALGTGELF	TRBJ2-2	TRBV25-1
ASSFQGRSTEAF	TRBJ1-1	TRBV7-2
ASSQKRQGMGEQF	TRBJ2-1	TRBV2
ASSLWGENEKLF	TRBJ1-4	TRBV27
ASSLTGGVLGNTIY	TRBJ1-3	TRBV19
ASSYSGEFPDTQY	TRBJ2-3	TRBV6-5